This is a list of T cell receptor beta chains from one sample in a study of T cells after yellow fever vaccination. TCRdb processed the 5' RACE reads anew with MiXCR; each CDR3 protein has one entry. Found here are around 230,000 distinct CDR3 sequences, 6.5% to 7.5% of them singletons; the top ten hold around 1.1%. The sequencing here drew on CD4+ T cells sorted from PBMCs, taken on the day of the yellow fever booster vaccination. The source of these receptors is a man aged 25-45 years who received the YFV17D yellow fever vaccine. Both conserved end residues are part of each CDR3. Fields, in order: J gene, V gene, CDR3 protein.

J gene: TRBJ2-7
V gene: TRBV7-9
CDR3 protein: CASSSWGGYEQYF

J gene: TRBJ2-5
V gene: TRBV12-3/TRBV12-4
CDR3 protein: CASSGGQPQETQYF

J gene: TRBJ1-2
V gene: TRBV5-4
CDR3 protein: CASRGRGFDGYTF

J gene: TRBJ2-7
V gene: TRBV15
CDR3 protein: CATSRVGNYEQYF

J gene: TRBJ2-3
V gene: TRBV18
CDR3 protein: CASSGLAAYLDTQYF

J gene: TRBJ2-2
V gene: TRBV12-3/TRBV12-4
CDR3 protein: CASSMGSGGLTGELFF

J gene: TRBJ2-1
V gene: TRBV20-1
CDR3 protein: CSARFAGGEQFF

J gene: TRBJ1-5
V gene: TRBV30
CDR3 protein: CAWSVMGSYSNQPQHF

J gene: TRBJ2-7
V gene: TRBV23-1
CDR3 protein: CASSSCRSPSYEQYF

J gene: TRBJ2-3
V gene: TRBV15
CDR3 protein: CATSRDRDTQYF

J gene: TRBJ1-5
V gene: TRBV6-2/TRBV6-3
CDR3 protein: CASTREWRATSQPQHF

J gene: TRBJ2-5
V gene: TRBV5-1
CDR3 protein: CASSPMTGEGETQYF

J gene: TRBJ2-2
V gene: TRBV6-2/TRBV6-3
CDR3 protein: CASSFTLNTGELFF

J gene: TRBJ2-3
V gene: TRBV5-1
CDR3 protein: CASSLAGQGADTQYF

J gene: TRBJ2-1
V gene: TRBV5-4
CDR3 protein: CASSFSRDGEQFF

J gene: TRBJ1-5
V gene: TRBV29-1
CDR3 protein: CSGQVASNQPQHF

J gene: TRBJ2-7
V gene: TRBV12-3/TRBV12-4
CDR3 protein: CASRKGGSPYEQYF

J gene: TRBJ2-5
V gene: TRBV7-2
CDR3 protein: CASSTTGTGGLTQYF

J gene: TRBJ2-1
V gene: TRBV7-2
CDR3 protein: CASRPRTSGRAEQFF

J gene: TRBJ1-5
V gene: TRBV6-5
CDR3 protein: CASSYGGGPQHF

J gene: TRBJ2-1
V gene: TRBV5-5
CDR3 protein: CASSLGQGGYNEQFF

J gene: TRBJ2-3
V gene: TRBV18
CDR3 protein: CASSSDHTDTQYF

J gene: TRBJ2-1
V gene: TRBV7-2
CDR3 protein: CASSLGLAGGNNEQFF

J gene: TRBJ2-2
V gene: TRBV5-1
CDR3 protein: CASSRSGLANTGELFF

J gene: TRBJ2-5
V gene: TRBV20-1
CDR3 protein: CSASPVQETQYF

J gene: TRBJ2-2
V gene: TRBV5-1
CDR3 protein: CASSWSNTGELFF

J gene: TRBJ1-5
V gene: TRBV13
CDR3 protein: CASSFGADNQPQHF

J gene: TRBJ2-5
V gene: TRBV29-1
CDR3 protein: CSVEGGAETQYF

J gene: TRBJ2-7
V gene: TRBV7-6
CDR3 protein: CANRSVCSNEQYF